These 24 T cell receptor beta chains originate from one sample sequenced in a study of response to subunit inactivated influenza vaccine. TCRdb independently ran MiXCR on the RT-PCR reads; one entry per CDR3 protein. The repertoire has hundreds of thousands of distinct CDR3 sequences, approximately 24% of them found once; the top ten carry under 2.5%. Sequenced material: CD4+ T cells sorted from PBMCs, taken roughly 5 days after vaccination. The receptors originated from a man in his fifties or sixties who received an inactivated influenza vaccine.

This clonotype was observed a handful of times. The chain employs TRBV3-1 and TRBJ1-1, with TRBD1 as a possible D gene (5 bases). Germline CDR1 and CDR2: LGHDT and YNNKEL (reference sequence). The CDR3 runs to 14 residues. Trimming stripped 1 base from V and 4 bases from J, with 10 bases between. The CDR3 bases are TGTGCCAGCAGCCAAGTCAGGGTGGGCACTGAAGCTTTCTTT. Its translation is CASSQVRVGTEAFF.

This clonotype was seen more than once but under ten times. The chain employs TRBV6-2 or TRBV6-3 and TRBJ1-4; 9 nucleotides align to TRBD1. Losses at the gene ends were 8 bases for V and 5 bases for J; bases not matched to a gene: 9. The length of the CDR3 is 15 residues. The germline CDR1 and CDR2 sequences are MNHEY and SVGEGT. The CDR3 nucleotides are TGTGCCAGCCACAGGGGGCCCCGGATGAATGAAAAACTGTTTTTT. Its protein is CASHRGPRMNEKLFF.

This clonotype was detected many times. The chain is built from TRBV5-1 and TRBJ2-5; 9 nucleotides agree with TRBD2. J gave up 2 bases and V 4 bases, and 3 bases lay outside the gene matches. Germline V gene sequence: CDR1 SGHRS, CDR2 YFSETQ. This CDR3 region has 14 residues. This CDR3 is CASSVTSGQETQYF. The DNA of the CDR3 is TGCGCCAGCAGCGTAACTAGCGGGCAAGAGACCCAGTACTTC.

The chain couples TRBV7-6 to TRBJ2-6; the match to TRBD1 covers 8 bases. Trimming removed 5 bases from V and 2 bases from J; junction bases left unmatched: 14. The CDR3 totals 19 residues. Germline V gene data show CDR1 as SGHVS and CDR2 as FNYEAQ. The CDR3 loop is CASSLRLMMTGAGANVLTF. DNA for the CDR3: TGTGCCAGCAGCCTAAGACTCATGATGACAGGGGCTGGGGCCAACGTCCTGACTTTC.

The chain has TRBV12-3 or TRBV12-4 and TRBJ2-7; the D call may be TRBD1 or TRBD2 (6 bases each). Deletions cut 7 bases from V and 0 bases from J, with 28 bases between. This CDR3 contains 19 residues. The CDR3 bases are TGTGCCAGCACCCCGGACACCTACAAGGGGGGTGCGAGCTCCTACGAGCAGTACTTC. This gives the protein CASTPDTYKGGASSYEQYF.

The CDR3 protein is CASSFGQNQETQYF. CDR3 in DNA: TGCGCCAGCAGCTTCGGACAGAACCAAGAGACCCAGTACTTC. V and J are TRBV5-1 and TRBJ2-5; tentatively, D is TRBD1 (6 bases). The CDR3 is 14 residues long. Trimming left V 2 bases short and J 0 bases short, with 8 bases between. CDR1 and CDR2 (germline): SGHRS, YFSETQ.

J is TRBJ2-3 and V is TRBV5-1; D not resolved. V lost 5 bases and J 5 bases, leaving 12 bases between the germline ends. From germline, CDR1 is SGHRS and CDR2 YFSETQ. CDR3 length: 13 residues. CDR3 sequence: CASSNRGLDTQYF. CDR3 coding DNA: TGCGCCAGCAGTAATCGCGGCTTAGATACGCAGTATTTT.

The rearrangement links TRBV7-2 to TRBJ2-7, with D perhaps matching TRBD2 (5 bases). The CDR3 loop spans 15 amino acids. Trimming took 4 bases from V and 2 from J, leaving 15 bases between them. Germline CDR1 SGHTA, CDR2 FQGNSA. The CDR3 DNA sequence: TGTGCCAGCAGCTCCTCGGGGAAGGCTACCTACGAGCAGTACTTC. Translating gives CASSSSGKATYEQYF.

V and J are TRBV4-2 and TRBJ1-2; 8 bases map to TRBD1. CDR3 length equals 15 residues. Germline-derived CDR1 and CDR2 are LGHNA and YNFKEQ. The junction had 10 bases not matched to a gene; V was cut back by 4 bases and J by 6 bases. This CDR3 is CASSPYWTGRDGYTF. The CDR3 nucleotides are TGTGCCAGCAGCCCGTATTGGACAGGGAGGGATGGCTACACCTTC.

In this sample, this clonotype turned up many times. The J gene is TRBJ2-2, the V gene TRBV5-1; D ambiguous. Between the trimmed V and J ends, which lost 2 bases and 0 bases, there was a span of 8 bases. Per germline, CDR1 SGHRS and CDR2 YFSETQ. CDR3 size: 15 residues. The DNA of the CDR3 is TGCGCCAGCAGCTTTGACAACGCGAACACCGGGGAGCTGTTTTTT. It is translated as CASSFDNANTGELFF.

This clonotype was found a few times. The chain carries TRBV20-1 and TRBJ2-2; possibly TRBD1 for D (6 bases). The CDR3 spans 13 residues. Per the germline V gene, CDR1 is DFQATT and CDR2 is SNEGSKA (reference sequence). The V gene lost 6 bases and the J gene lost 3 bases, with 11 bases spanning the gap. This chain's CDR3 is CSANYRDTGELFF. In nucleotides, the CDR3 is TGCAGTGCCAACTACAGGGACACCGGGGAGCTGTTTTTT.

This clonotype was detected a few times. V usage is TRBV6-5 and J usage is TRBJ2-2; perhaps D is TRBD1 or TRBD2 (5 bases each). The ends were cut back, 3 bases at V and 4 bases at J, with 9 bases in the middle. The CDR3 has 14 residues. Germline V gene data show CDR1 as MNHEY and CDR2 as SVGAGI. The CDR3 loop reads CASSYWGSTGELFF. The CDR3, as DNA: TGTGCCAGCAGTTATTGGGGGAGCACCGGGGAGCTGTTTTTT.

The chain is built from TRBV14 and TRBJ2-6; D ambiguous. The ends were cut back, 3 bases at V and 0 bases at J, with 6 bases in the middle. There are 15 residues in the CDR3. Germline lookup yields CDR1 SGHDN and CDR2 FVKESK. The CDR3 bases are TGTGCCAGCAGCCAGCGTGTCTCTGGGGCCAACGTCCTGACTTTC. Translated: CASSQRVSGANVLTF.

This clonotype has more than one count but fewer than ten. The CDR3, as DNA: TGTGCCACCAGCAGAGATTTCACAAGACCTGAAGAGACCCAGTACTTC. Amino acids: CATSRDFTRPEETQYF. The genes are TRBV15 and TRBJ2-5; D unclear. V was pared by 0 bases and J by 3 bases, with 14 bases between. Per the germline V gene, CDR1 is LNHNV and CDR2 is YYDKDF (reference sequence). The CDR3 is made up of 16 amino acids.

The chain recombines TRBV11-1 with TRBJ2-6, with 10 bases identical to TRBD1. Germline CDR1 and CDR2: SGHAT and FQDESV (reference sequence). The CDR3 loop spans 18 amino acids. V was clipped by 5 bases and J by 0 bases; unmatched bases: 7. The CDR3 protein is CASSHIRTGGSGANVLTF. CDR3 bases: TGTGCCAGCAGCCATATCCGGACAGGGGGCTCTGGGGCCAACGTCCTGACTTTC. Based on the CDR3 plus reference TRBV11-1 and TRBJ2-6, the full variable domain is EAEVAQSPRYKITEKSQAVAFWCDPISGHATLYWYRQILGQGPELLVQFQDESVVDDSQLPKDRFSAERLKGVDSTLKIQPAELGDSAMYLCASSHIRTGGSGANVLTFGAGSRLTVL.

CDR3 in amino acids: CASRRLAGGLETQYF. For the CDR3, the DNA is TGTGCCAGCAGACGGCTAGCGGGGGGGCTCGAGACCCAGTACTTC. This rearrangement joins TRBV6-1 to TRBJ2-5; 12 bases map to TRBD2. Germline CDR1 is MNHNS and CDR2 is SASEGT. V lost 6 bases, J lost 5 bases, and 7 bases stayed unmatched. The CDR3 is 15 residues long.

This rearrangement joins TRBV30 to TRBJ2-5; TRBD1 might be the D (6 bases). CDR3 length: 15 residues. V was clipped by 5 bases and J by 2 bases, with 18 bases between them. Germline CDR1 reads GTSNPN; CDR2 reads SVGIG (reference sequence). CDR3 loop: CAWAQGAGAQETQYF. CDR3 DNA: TGTGCCTGGGCCCAAGGGGCAGGGGCGCAAGAGACCCAGTACTTC.

The chain has TRBV5-6 and TRBJ2-3; TRBD1 agrees at 9 bases. The germline V gene has CDR1 SGHDT and CDR2 YYEEEE. V was pared by 2 bases and J by 5 bases, with 9 bases of the junction left unmatched. The CDR3 loop spans 16 amino acids. Written as DNA, the CDR3 is TGTGCCAGCAGCTTTTGGGACAGGGATTATGGAGATACGCAGTATTTT. Its translation is CASSFWDRDYGDTQYF.

This chain links TRBV6-1 with TRBJ2-5; perhaps TRBD1 as D (7 bases). Between the trimmed V and J ends, which lost 6 bases and 5 bases, there was a span of 10 bases. CDR1 is MNHNS, CDR2 SASEGT, per germline. CDR3 length: 12 residues. In nucleotides, the CDR3 is TGTGCCAGCAGACAGGGGAGGGAGACCCAGTACTTC. This translates into CASRQGRETQYF.

The chain combines TRBV12-3 or TRBV12-4 with TRBJ2-2; D gene ambiguous. The V gene lost 2 bases and the J gene lost 7 bases, with 8 bases spanning the gap. The CDR3 has 13 amino acids. Here the CDR3 DNA reads TGTGCCAGCAGTTTAAGTGGGGTCGGGGAGCTGTTTTTT. Translating gives CASSLSGVGELFF.

The V and J genes are TRBV5-6 and TRBJ2-7; TRBD1 or TRBD2 may be the D gene (5 bases each). Trimming took off 1 base at V and 0 bases at J, with 11 bases between the two ends. Germline values: CDR1 SGHDT, CDR2 YYEEEE. The length of the CDR3 is 15 residues. The CDR3 spells CASSLIPGSSYEQYF. In nucleotides, the CDR3 is TGTGCCAGCAGCTTGATCCCAGGGAGCTCCTACGAGCAGTACTTC.

The genes are TRBV10-3 and TRBJ2-1; the match to TRBD2 covers 12 bases. The CDR3 is 14 residues long. V shed 6 bases, J shed 5 bases, and the junction held 2 bases outside the gene matches. Germline CDR1 and CDR2: ENHRY and SYGVKD. The DNA for the CDR3 is TGTGCCATCAGGCGGACTAGCGGGAACAATGAGCAGTTCTTC. Translating gives CAIRRTSGNNEQFF.

The chain carries TRBV7-2 and TRBJ1-1, with TRBD1 identical over 7 bases. J was trimmed by 0 bases and V by 0 bases; bases with no gene match: 4. Germline-derived CDR1 and CDR2 are SGHTA and FQGNSA. The CDR3 runs to 16 residues. CDR3 residues: CASSLAIGGMNTEAFF. The CDR3 region has the DNA TGTGCCAGCAGCTTAGCGATAGGGGGCATGAACACTGAAGCTTTCTTT.

Note on this clonotype: One junction end disagrees with the germline gene, perhaps due to a read error. The rearrangement uses TRBV20-1 and TRBJ2-1, with D maybe TRBD2 (6 bases). Germline lookup yields CDR1 DFQATT and CDR2 SNEGSKA (reference sequence). The CDR3 length is 16 residues. The chain's CDR3 is CSAISMEGSSYNKQFF. The DNA for the CDR3 is TGCAGTGCTATCTCTATGGAGGGAAGCTCCTACAATAAGCAGTTCTTC.